This paragraph covers one T cell receptor (beta chain) sequence. This specimen belongs to a study of blood T cell repertoires in COVID-19. Across the study: Sites in the United States, Italy and Spain provided acute and convalescent COVID-19 samples. PBMCs, B-cell-depleted T cells, or T cells provided the cDNA or gDNA that made up the material.

CDR1 is MRHNA and CDR2 is SNTAGT in the germline V gene. The CDR3 has 13 residues. Trimming left V 8 bases short and J 6 bases short, with 15 bases between. Authors' data handling: Counts of nucleated cells, estimated from reference gene primer amplification, were obtained. Produced via immunoSEQ multiplex PCR; TCRdb's table is partial and in-frame only. V, J and clone size reflect that table, while D and trimming were determined from the DNA. The repertoire holds some 110,000 clones, with 87% as singletons. The receptor comes from a human donor in a cohort sampled during active COVID-19. The chain has TRBV6-4 and TRBJ2-3; TRBD1 is a possible D gene (6 bases). Sequencing was carried out using peripheral blood. CDR3 nucleotide sequence: TGTGCCAGCGGCCAGGGGTCCCCTGATACGCAGTATTTT. The encoded protein is CASGQGSPDTQYF.